This is a list of T cell receptor beta chains from one sample in a study of human T cells and chemical hapten exposure. One entry per CDR3 protein results from TCRdb running MiXCR on the RACE reads. The data hold 150,000 to 200,000 distinct CDR3 sequences, with about 31% observed a single time. Here the sequenced sample was whole blood, taken in connection with sensitization to the hapten diphenylcyclopropenone (DPC). The source of these receptors is a woman under 40 with alopecia areata. Some clones in this sample may be carry-over from other donors' samples. CDR3s include the opening cysteine and the closing phenylalanine or tryptophan. Fields, in order: clone size, V gene, J gene, D gene, CDR3 DNA, CDR3 protein. D genes are given only for firm matches. Clone size is shown for a subset of rows, as once, few, many or a class of expanded clone.

clone_size: NA
v_call: TRBV14
j_call: TRBJ1-2
d_call: NA
cdr3_nt: TGTGCCAGCAGCCACTCCCTCACGGTGAAGGGTGATTGGGGCTACACCTTC
cdr3_aa: CASSHSLTVKGDWGYTF

clone_size: NA
v_call: TRBV2
j_call: TRBJ2-7
d_call: TRBD2
cdr3_nt: TGTGCCAGCAGTGGGAGCGGGAGAGGTTACGAGCAGTACTTC
cdr3_aa: CASSGSGRGYEQYF

clone_size: NA
v_call: TRBV13
j_call: TRBJ1-3
d_call: NA
cdr3_nt: TGTGCCAGCAGCTTAGGCCGGTTCGGGAGCTCTGGAAACACCATATATTTT
cdr3_aa: CASSLGRFGSSGNTIYF

clone_size: NA
v_call: TRBV5-1
j_call: TRBJ1-1
d_call: NA
cdr3_nt: TGCGCCAGCAGCCCGACCGGGAGCCTCGGTATTGAAGCTTTCTTT
cdr3_aa: CASSPTGSLGIEAFF

clone_size: many
v_call: TRBV10-3
j_call: TRBJ2-7
d_call: NA
cdr3_nt: TGTGCCACCACTAAAGACAGGGAGGGCGAGCAGTACTTC
cdr3_aa: CATTKDREGEQYF

clone_size: few
v_call: TRBV5-4
j_call: TRBJ1-2
d_call: NA
cdr3_nt: TGTGCCAGCAGCTTGGGTAGGCAGGGAGATGGCTACACCTTC
cdr3_aa: CASSLGRQGDGYTF

clone_size: NA
v_call: TRBV28
j_call: TRBJ1-3
d_call: NA
cdr3_nt: TGTGCCAGCACCCAAGGTTTTTTCTCTGGAAACACCATATATTTT
cdr3_aa: CASTQGFFSGNTIYF

clone_size: few
v_call: TRBV6-2/TRBV6-3
j_call: TRBJ2-7
d_call: NA
cdr3_nt: TGTGCCAGCAGTTACGGTGGCGGGAAGAGCTCCTACGAGCAGTACTTC
cdr3_aa: CASSYGGGKSSYEQYF

clone_size: NA
v_call: TRBV7-9
j_call: TRBJ2-3
d_call: TRBD2
cdr3_nt: TGTGCCAGCAGCTTCGATGGCGGGGGACCGGCTCGGTATTTT
cdr3_aa: CASSFDGGGPARYF

clone_size: NA
v_call: TRBV6-5
j_call: TRBJ2-5
d_call: NA
cdr3_nt: TGTGCCAGCAGTTACTCGTTAGGTAGCCAAGAGACCCAGTACTTC
cdr3_aa: CASSYSLGSQETQYF

clone_size: NA
v_call: TRBV14
j_call: TRBJ2-3
d_call: NA
cdr3_nt: TGTGCCAGCAGCCAAATCGGATTCGGGGCCGGGGAGGCAGATACGCAGTATTTT
cdr3_aa: CASSQIGFGAGEADTQYF

clone_size: NA
v_call: TRBV5-5
j_call: TRBJ1-5
d_call: NA
cdr3_nt: TGTGCCAGCAGCTTGGAGCGTCACAATCAGCCCCAGCATTTT
cdr3_aa: CASSLERHNQPQHF

clone_size: few
v_call: TRBV28
j_call: TRBJ1-2
d_call: TRBD1
cdr3_nt: TGTGCCAGCATCGTAACAGGGGGCTATGGCTACACCTTC
cdr3_aa: CASIVTGGYGYTF

clone_size: few
v_call: TRBV7-6
j_call: TRBJ2-7
d_call: NA
cdr3_nt: TGTGCCAGCAGCCCTAGAGGGTCCTACGAGCAGTACTTC
cdr3_aa: CASSPRGSYEQYF

clone_size: NA
v_call: TRBV20-1
j_call: TRBJ1-6
d_call: TRBD1
cdr3_nt: TGCAGTGCTGGGCCGGGACAGGGTGTCTCACCCCTCCACTTT
cdr3_aa: CSAGPGQGVSPLHF

clone_size: NA
v_call: TRBV7-3
j_call: TRBJ2-6
d_call: TRBD1
cdr3_nt: TGTGCCAGCAGCTTTTCAGACAGGGACCCTTCTGGGGCCAACGTCCTGACTTTC
cdr3_aa: CASSFSDRDPSGANVLTF

clone_size: NA
v_call: TRBV7-9
j_call: TRBJ2-5
d_call: NA
cdr3_nt: TGTGCCAGCAGCTTCGCACGGTACCAAGAGACCCAGTACTTC
cdr3_aa: CASSFARYQETQYF

clone_size: NA
v_call: TRBV29-1
j_call: TRBJ2-5
d_call: TRBD2
cdr3_nt: TGCAGCGTGCGGACTAGCTGGGGGGAGACCCAGTACTTC
cdr3_aa: CSVRTSWGETQYF

clone_size: NA
v_call: TRBV4-3
j_call: TRBJ1-4
d_call: NA
cdr3_nt: TGCGCCAGCAGCCAAGATCCAGAAGAAAAACTGTTTTTT
cdr3_aa: CASSQDPEEKLFF

clone_size: NA
v_call: TRBV2
j_call: TRBJ1-4
d_call: NA
cdr3_nt: TGTGCCAGCAGTCCGGGGGGTATGGCTAATGAAAAACTGTTTTTT
cdr3_aa: CASSPGGMANEKLFF

clone_size: NA
v_call: TRBV28
j_call: TRBJ1-5
d_call: TRBD1
cdr3_nt: TGTGCCAGCGGTAGAGGGACAGGGGATCAGCCCCAGCATTTT
cdr3_aa: CASGRGTGDQPQHF

clone_size: NA
v_call: TRBV28
j_call: TRBJ1-1
d_call: NA
cdr3_nt: TGTGCCAGCAGTTTTAGGGGGGTCACTGAAGCTTTCTTT
cdr3_aa: CASSFRGVTEAFF

clone_size: NA
v_call: TRBV4-1
j_call: TRBJ2-1
d_call: TRBD1
cdr3_nt: TGCACCAGCAGCCAAGATCGTCAGGGGGCGAACAATGAGCAGTTCTTC
cdr3_aa: CTSSQDRQGANNEQFF

clone_size: NA
v_call: TRBV10-3
j_call: TRBJ1-4
d_call: TRBD1
cdr3_nt: TGTGCCATCAGTGAGGACAGGGCCGCAGGAGAAAAACTGTTTTTT
cdr3_aa: CAISEDRAAGEKLFF

clone_size: NA
v_call: TRBV7-3
j_call: TRBJ2-3
d_call: NA
cdr3_nt: TGTGCCAGCTCAGGCGGAGCAGCCACAGATACGCAGTATTTT
cdr3_aa: CASSGGAATDTQYF

clone_size: once
v_call: TRBV29-1
j_call: TRBJ1-6
d_call: NA
cdr3_nt: TGCAGCGTTGAAGATGTATGTAGGGAAAACTCACCCCTCCACTTT
cdr3_aa: CSVEDVCRENSPLHF

clone_size: few
v_call: TRBV20-1
j_call: TRBJ1-1
d_call: NA
cdr3_nt: TGCAGTGCTAGAGGGACCTGGGGGTTCCCAGGGGACACTGAAGCTTTCTTT
cdr3_aa: CSARGTWGFPGDTEAFF

clone_size: NA
v_call: TRBV28
j_call: TRBJ1-5
d_call: TRBD1
cdr3_nt: TGTGCCAGCAGTTTGGGACAGGGGGGACTTCAGCCCCAGCATTTT
cdr3_aa: CASSLGQGGLQPQHF

clone_size: NA
v_call: TRBV4-2
j_call: TRBJ2-7
d_call: TRBD2
cdr3_nt: TGTGCCAGCAGCCAAGTTAGCGGGGGACGGGAGCAGTACTTC
cdr3_aa: CASSQVSGGREQYF

clone_size: NA
v_call: TRBV9
j_call: TRBJ2-2
d_call: NA
cdr3_nt: TGTGCCAGCAGCACTGCACCCCCCGGTCGCACCGGGGAGCTGTTTTTT
cdr3_aa: CASSTAPPGRTGELFF

clone_size: NA
v_call: TRBV10-3
j_call: TRBJ2-7
d_call: NA
cdr3_nt: TGTGCCATCAGTGTAGGGGCCTACGAGCAGTACTTC
cdr3_aa: CAISVGAYEQYF

clone_size: few
v_call: TRBV5-1
j_call: TRBJ2-1
d_call: NA
cdr3_nt: TGCGCCAGCAGCTTGGGCGAAGTTCTCTACAATGAGCAGTTCTTC
cdr3_aa: CASSLGEVLYNEQFF

clone_size: few
v_call: TRBV5-5
j_call: TRBJ1-1
d_call: NA
cdr3_nt: TGTGCCAGCAGCGTCCAGGGGATCACTGAAGCTTTCTTT
cdr3_aa: CASSVQGITEAFF

clone_size: NA
v_call: TRBV6-2/TRBV6-3
j_call: TRBJ2-3
d_call: NA
cdr3_nt: TGTGCCAGCAGTTATCCCGGGAGTTCCCAAGATACGCAGTATTTT
cdr3_aa: CASSYPGSSQDTQYF

clone_size: few
v_call: TRBV12-5
j_call: TRBJ1-1
d_call: NA
cdr3_nt: TGTGCTAGTAGAGGGCGGTCAAGGGACACTGAAGCTTTCTTT
cdr3_aa: CASRGRSRDTEAFF

clone_size: NA
v_call: TRBV5-4
j_call: TRBJ1-1
d_call: NA
cdr3_nt: TGTGCCAGCAGCTTGGGGGGCAGGTCCCATGAAGCTTTCTTT
cdr3_aa: CASSLGGRSHEAFF

clone_size: few
v_call: TRBV7-9
j_call: TRBJ2-3
d_call: NA
cdr3_nt: TGTGCCAGCAGCTCCCCCGAGGGCGGCACAGATACGCAGTATTTT
cdr3_aa: CASSSPEGGTDTQYF

clone_size: NA
v_call: TRBV25-1
j_call: TRBJ1-5
d_call: NA
cdr3_nt: TGTGCCAGCAGTGAATGGCGGGAGCCTCAGCCCCAGCATTTT
cdr3_aa: CASSEWREPQPQHF

clone_size: few
v_call: TRBV5-1
j_call: TRBJ2-5
d_call: TRBD2
cdr3_nt: TGCGCCAGCAGCGCGGCGGTAGCGGGGGGAGAGACCCAGTACTTC
cdr3_aa: CASSAAVAGGETQYF

clone_size: many
v_call: TRBV29-1
j_call: TRBJ2-4
d_call: TRBD1
cdr3_nt: TGCAGCGTTGTCCGGGCAACAGGGGGCGATCGGGCCAAAAACATTCAGTACTTC
cdr3_aa: CSVVRATGGDRAKNIQYF

clone_size: NA
v_call: TRBV10-2
j_call: TRBJ1-2
d_call: NA
cdr3_nt: TGCGCCAGCACCGTGGGAGTTAACTATGGCTACACCTTC
cdr3_aa: CASTVGVNYGYTF

clone_size: NA
v_call: TRBV10-3
j_call: TRBJ2-1
d_call: NA
cdr3_nt: TGTGCCACCAGCGGCGGGGTGAACAATGAGCAGTTCTTC
cdr3_aa: CATSGGVNNEQFF

clone_size: few
v_call: TRBV20-1
j_call: TRBJ2-5
d_call: NA
cdr3_nt: TGCAGTGCTACTGCGGGGACTGAAGAGACCCAGTACTTC
cdr3_aa: CSATAGTEETQYF

clone_size: NA
v_call: TRBV5-1
j_call: TRBJ1-1
d_call: NA
cdr3_nt: TGCGCCAGCAGCTTGCGTCCGATTACTGAAGCTTTCTTT
cdr3_aa: CASSLRPITEAFF

clone_size: NA
v_call: TRBV3-1
j_call: TRBJ2-2
d_call: NA
cdr3_nt: TGTGCCAGCAGCCAAGTGTGGGGGGGCAGCGGGGAGCTGTTTTTT
cdr3_aa: CASSQVWGGSGELFF

clone_size: NA
v_call: TRBV29-1
j_call: TRBJ2-5
d_call: NA
cdr3_nt: TGCAGCGTTGGGCAGCAAGAGACCCAGTACTTC
cdr3_aa: CSVGQQETQYF